Detailed here is one TCR beta chain. This sample stems from a study of blood T cell repertoires in COVID-19. Trimming took 4 bases from V and 5 from J, leaving 17 bases between them. In germline, CDR1 is GTSNPN, CDR2 SVGIG (reference sequence). This CDR3 region has 14 residues. The data were produced by immunoSEQ multiplex PCR, yet TCRdb's version contains in-frame clones alone and is incomplete. The sample has about 150,000 clones, roughly 80% seen once; the top ten hold approximately 3.7%. The receptor was derived from a woman of 80 years or more with acute or convalescent COVID-19. The sample consisted of peripheral blood. The chain couples TRBV30 to TRBJ1-1; a weak D match, TRBD1 (6 bases). The CDR3 here is CAWTIGGDVTEAFF. In DNA form, the CDR3 reads TGTGCCTGGACGATAGGGGGTGATGTGACTGAAGCTTTCTTT.